The subject of this entry is one T cell receptor (beta chain). Germline-derived CDR1 and CDR2 are DFQATT and SNEGSKA (reference sequence). V gave up 6 bases and J gave up 5 bases, with 8 bases separating them. CDR3 size: 11 residues. Researchers used genomic DNA as the template to profile TCR beta VDJ and CDR3. TCRdb independently ran MiXCR on the reads; one entry per CDR3 protein. The table shows roughly 170,000 distinct CDR3 sequences, with around 60% occurring only once. The sample originates from a study of CD8+CD57+ T cells in acquired aplastic anemia. Sequenced input: sorted CD4+, CD8+, or CD8+CD57+ T cells (not recorded which) from PBMCs. The TCR sequence derives from a human donor in good health. This rearrangement joins TRBV20-1 to TRBJ2-1; D not certain. This chain's CDR3 is CSANVHNEQFF. CDR3 bases: TGCAGTGCCAACGTCCACAATGAGCAGTTCTTC.